This T cell receptor (beta chain) was captured by sequencing in a study of shared clonotypes between healthy human individuals. For the study at large: Each donor's CD4 naive and CD4 memory cells filled three plates apiece, CD8 naive two, and CD8 memory one.

Libraries were prepared by immunoSEQ multiplex PCR; TCRdb keeps only in-frame clonotypes and omits some of them. In the table there are hundreds of thousands of clones, around 96% of which are singletons. General observations from the study: Around 5% was the fraction of naive CD4 clonotypes found shared across several donors.

A word on this clone: Antigen: not known.

Trimming removed 1 base from V and 3 bases from J, with 11 bases in between. The CDR3 has 15 residues. Germline loops: CDR1 SGHNT, CDR2 YENEEA. The sequence derives from a man aged 25-40 years in good health. The specimen was memory CD8+ T cells sorted from blood. As for subset: CD45RO+ cells pooled with CCR7-negative TemRA cells. The V call is TRBV11-3, the J call TRBJ2-3; the D gene is possibly TRBD2 (6 bases). CDR3 DNA sequence: TGTGCCAGCAGCTTAGGAAGCCGGGAGACAGATACGCAGTATTTT. Amino acid sequence: CASSLGSRETDTQYF.